A selection of T cell receptor beta chains follows, all from one sample in a study of T cell responses to AZD1222 COVID-19 vaccine. TCRdb keeps only in-frame clones here, not all; method: immunoSEQ multiplex PCR. The top ten hold about 0.86% of the sample, which has about 130,000 clones, roughly 92% seen once. The specimen comprised peripheral blood, sampled on day 0 of AZD1222 vaccination. The receptors come from an adult in good health. Each CDR3 is given without its conserved first and last residue. The D gene is left open where the match is weak.

>NA|TRBV4-1
ASSQDSSDNEKLF
>NA|TRBV30
AWSGWPAFNQPQH
>NA|TRBV5-1
ASSFLGVEQY
>TRBD1|TRBV10-3
AISKTGGAGYGYT
>TRBD2|TRBV7-9
ASSSLAGGAF
>TRBD1|TRBV6-1
ASSEAQTGGYEQY
>NA|TRBV4-1
ASSQDWWIGSSNYGYT
>NA|TRBV29-1
SVDGPGELF
>NA|TRBV19
ASSPRDSNQPQH
>NA|TRBV11-2
ASNRDLTYEQY
>NA|TRBV12-5
ASGGDSSGANVLT
>NA|TRBV6-5
ASRNSGSGIYEQY
>NA|TRBV5-1
ASRRDATGTTPLH
>TRBD1|TRBV6-5
ASSYLQGVPPQH
>NA|TRBV28
ASSLSQYNQPQH
>NA|TRBV18
ASSGGLPDTGELF
>NA|TRBV7-9
ASSLATSYNSPLH
>NA|TRBV5-4
ASSLSTDTQY
>NA|TRBV5-1
ASSNWDVREQY
>NA|TRBV5-6
ASSLGPSSYNEQF
>TRBD1|TRBV4-1
ASSQPGQRYEQY
>NA|TRBV7-2
ASSAKYRGGFRSNYGYT
>TRBD2|TRBV11-2
ASSSLSGGRGGTDTQY
>TRBD1|TRBV19
ASSPDRGLTPQH
>NA|TRBV27
ASSVGQRNTGELF
>NA|TRBV5-6
ASSLVQDEYEQY
>NA|TRBV4-2
ASSQGAAGANVLT
>NA|TRBV11-2
ASSSAQYGYT
>NA|TRBV13
ASSLSRGEQY
>NA|TRBV4-1
ASSQVPRGQYGDTQY
>NA|TRBV6-6
ASSSGGQPETQY
>TRBD1|TRBV2
ASNGQGNTEAF
>TRBD1|TRBV7-8
ASSPFGQGKGNYGYT
>NA|TRBV6-5
ASSYPGDTEAF
>NA|TRBV6-5
ASSSYRAGNEKLF
>TRBD1|TRBV11-2
ASSGRKEGQGARGAF
>NA|TRBV6-2/TRBV6-3
ASSYSRGAF
>NA|TRBV10-3
AISRQAVHGYT
>NA|TRBV5-1
ASSLASGQPSYEQY
>NA|TRBV5-1
ASSPDRVGTEAF
>NA|TRBV5-1
ASSPGNTEAF
>NA|TRBV7-9
ASSLGDQPQH
>TRBD2|TRBV7-9
ASQRGGYNEQF
>NA|TRBV7-6
ASSFGVFGNTIY
>NA|TRBV7-9
ASSRLGDSNQPQH
>NA|TRBV18
ASSPITSDTQY
>NA|TRBV9
ASSAPPAGAGDGYT
>NA|TRBV28
ASSFSGAANEKLF
>TRBD2|TRBV18
ASSPGNAAGVDEQY
>NA|TRBV18
ASSPQQGGIEAF
>TRBD1|TRBV19
ASSSPRQFRGPSNSPLH
>TRBD1|TRBV11-2
ASTRIRDRENTEAF